A selection of T cell receptor beta chains follows, all from one sample in a study of post-analysis software for immune sequencing data. TCRdb independently ran MiXCR on the PCR reads; one entry per CDR3 protein. The sample comprises approximately 770,000 distinct CDR3 sequences, more than 45% of which are singletons, and roughly 5% rests with the top ten. The sample comprised blood. Receptors originate from a girl between 10 and 17 years old with multiple sclerosis. Each CDR3 is given with its conserved first and last residue. A D gene is named only where the DNA matches it firmly. The size field is filled for only some rows; it gives once, few, many or a size class.

D: TRBD2; size: few; J: TRBJ2-3; V: TRBV24-1; CDR3: CATSAAGGLVDTQYF; DNA: TGTGCCACCAGTGCCGCGGGAGGGCTCGTGGATACGCAGTATTTT
D: TRBD1; size: few; J: TRBJ1-2; V: TRBV5-1; CDR3: CASSLKGAGGYGYTF; DNA: TGCGCCAGCAGCTTGAAGGGGGCAGGGGGCTATGGCTACACCTTC
D: TRBD1; size: .; J: TRBJ2-4; V: TRBV15; CDR3: CATSPTGDKNIQYF; DNA: TGTGCCACCAGTCCCACAGGGGACAAAAACATTCAGTACTTC
D: TRBD2; size: .; J: TRBJ2-7; V: TRBV7-2; CDR3: CASSSTSIYEQYF; DNA: TGTGCCAGCAGCTCGACTAGCATCTACGAGCAGTACTTC
D: .; size: few; J: TRBJ2-1; V: TRBV9; CDR3: CASSVGVDHSYNEQFF; DNA: TGTGCCAGCAGCGTAGGGGTGGACCACTCCTACAATGAGCAGTTCTTC
D: .; size: .; J: TRBJ1-1; V: TRBV29-1; CDR3: CSVKGRGTGLSNTEAFF; DNA: TGCAGCGTTAAGGGCAGGGGTACGGGACTTTCGAACACTGAAGCTTTCTTT
D: TRBD1; size: few; J: TRBJ2-1; V: TRBV27; CDR3: CASSLNRGNEQFF; DNA: TGTGCCAGCAGTTTAAACAGGGGCAATGAGCAGTTCTTC
D: TRBD2; size: few; J: TRBJ2-5; V: TRBV5-1; CDR3: CAIEGTSGQETQYF; DNA: TGCGCCATCGAAGGGACTAGCGGGCAAGAGACCCAGTACTTC
D: .; size: .; J: TRBJ2-3; V: TRBV20-1; CDR3: CSARRPRNTDTQYF; DNA: TGCAGTGCTAGGCGGCCTAGAAACACAGATACGCAGTATTTT
D: .; size: .; J: TRBJ1-6; V: TRBV13; CDR3: CASSSLQASPTPLHF; DNA: TGTGCCAGCAGCTCCCTACAGGCGTCCCCGACCCCCCTCCACTTT
D: .; size: few; J: TRBJ2-1; V: TRBV20-1; CDR3: CSASKTPLQFF; DNA: TGCAGTGCTAGTAAGACCCCACTGCAGTTCTTC
D: TRBD1; size: .; J: TRBJ2-7; V: TRBV28; CDR3: CASSLSTTGQGAYEQYF; DNA: TGTGCCAGCAGTTTATCCACTACGGGACAGGGGGCTTACGAGCAGTACTTC
D: .; size: .; J: TRBJ1-2; V: TRBV12-3/TRBV12-4; CDR3: CASRPGPANYGYTF; DNA: TGTGCCAGCAGGCCGGGGCCCGCCAACTATGGCTACACCTTC
D: TRBD1; size: .; J: TRBJ2-5; V: TRBV2; CDR3: CASSGQGQEAQYF; DNA: TGTGCCAGCAGTGGACAGGGGCAAGAGGCCCAGTACTTC
D: .; size: .; J: TRBJ2-3; V: TRBV6-5; CDR3: CASSYSNVPDTQYF; DNA: TGTGCCAGCAGTTACTCGAACGTCCCAGATACGCAGTATTTT
D: .; size: .; J: TRBJ2-1; V: TRBV10-3; CDR3: CAISEVGGEANEQFF; DNA: TGTGCCATCAGTGAAGTGGGGGGAGAGGCGAATGAGCAGTTCTTC
D: .; size: .; J: TRBJ2-1; V: TRBV29-1; CDR3: CSVEPPLWQFF; DNA: TGCAGCGTTGAACCACCCCTATGGCAGTTCTTC
D: .; size: .; J: TRBJ2-5; V: TRBV7-2; CDR3: CAGGAEAQETQYF; DNA: TGTGCCGGAGGGGCGGAGGCGCAAGAGACCCAGTACTTC
D: .; size: .; J: TRBJ2-5; V: TRBV15; CDR3: CATSSRQSTETQYF; DNA: TGTGCCACCAGCAGCCGACAGTCTACAGAGACCCAGTACTTC
D: TRBD1; size: few; J: TRBJ2-5; V: TRBV6-1; CDR3: CASSGFRFRTGAETQYF; DNA: TGTGCCAGCAGTGGTTTCCGGTTTCGGACAGGGGCTGAGACCCAGTACTTC
D: .; size: many; J: TRBJ2-4; V: TRBV29-1; CDR3: CSVEGRGNIQYF; DNA: TGCAGCGTTGAAGGCAGGGGAAACATTCAGTACTTC
D: .; size: .; J: TRBJ2-1; V: TRBV20-1; CDR3: CSAATRGRPSNEQFF; DNA: TGCAGTGCAGCGACCCGAGGTCGGCCCTCCAATGAGCAGTTCTTC
D: TRBD2; size: few; J: TRBJ2-1; V: TRBV20-1; CDR3: CSARDLPSGSSPYNEQFF; DNA: TGCAGTGCTAGAGATTTGCCTAGCGGGAGTTCACCCTACAATGAGCAGTTCTTC
D: TRBD1; size: .; J: TRBJ2-3; V: TRBV27; CDR3: CASSLSSFRGRSDTQYF; DNA: TGTGCCAGCAGTTTATCCTCCTTCAGGGGGCGTTCAGATACGCAGTATTTT
D: .; size: few; J: TRBJ1-2; V: TRBV15; CDR3: CATSSQDVHGYTF; DNA: TGTGCCACCAGCAGCCAGGACGTACATGGCTACACCTTC
D: .; size: few; J: TRBJ2-2; V: TRBV6-5; CDR3: CASSYSRGITGELFF; DNA: TGTGCCAGCAGTTACTCGAGAGGGATCACCGGGGAGCTGTTTTTT
D: .; size: few; J: TRBJ2-3; V: TRBV24-1; CDR3: CATSDPTSLGGDTQYF; DNA: TGTGCCACCAGTGATCCGACTTCCCTGGGCGGGGATACGCAGTATTTT
D: .; size: .; J: TRBJ2-1; V: TRBV29-1; CDR3: CSVRGNEQFF; DNA: TGCAGCGTGCGTGGGAATGAGCAGTTCTTC
D: .; size: .; J: TRBJ2-1; V: TRBV20-1; CDR3: CSARFNHEQFF; DNA: TGCAGTGCTAGGTTTAATCATGAGCAGTTCTTC
D: .; size: .; J: TRBJ2-5; V: TRBV20-1; CDR3: CSAPSSETQYF; DNA: TGCAGTGCTCCCTCCTCAGAGACCCAGTACTTC
D: .; size: once; J: TRBJ2-1; V: TRBV5-1; CDR3: CASSLIAQGPGEQFF; DNA: TGCGCCAGCAGCTTGATTGCTCAGGGGCCCGGTGAGCAGTTCTTC
D: TRBD2; size: .; J: TRBJ2-1; V: TRBV10-3; CDR3: CASAVAGGSGNEQFF; DNA: TGTGCCAGCGCAGTAGCGGGAGGGTCTGGAAATGAGCAGTTCTTC
D: TRBD1; size: .; J: TRBJ1-5; V: TRBV6-5; CDR3: CATGTADYQPQHF; DNA: TGTGCCACCGGGACAGCCGATTATCAGCCCCAGCATTTT
D: .; size: .; J: TRBJ2-1; V: TRBV7-2; CDR3: CASSSPQGRGSYNEQFF; DNA: TGTGCCAGCAGCTCGCCGCAGGGGCGCGGCTCCTACAATGAGCAGTTCTTC
D: TRBD2; size: .; J: TRBJ2-1; V: TRBV12-3/TRBV12-4; CDR3: CASSLAGTSGPGRQFF; DNA: TGTGCCAGCAGTTTAGCAGGGACTAGCGGGCCAGGGCGGCAGTTCTTC
D: .; size: .; J: TRBJ2-5; V: TRBV29-1; CDR3: CGVRPGRETQYF; DNA: TGCGGCGTCCGCCCGGGCCGGGAGACCCAGTACTTC
D: .; size: .; J: TRBJ2-1; V: TRBV9; CDR3: CASSASGNPREQFF; DNA: TGTGCCAGCAGCGCTTCCGGGAACCCACGAGAGCAGTTCTTC
D: TRBD1; size: .; J: TRBJ2-1; V: TRBV2; CDR3: CVSSRDSYNEQFF; DNA: TGTGTCAGCAGTCGGGACAGTTACAATGAGCAGTTCTTC
D: .; size: few; J: TRBJ2-3; V: TRBV18; CDR3: CASSPLRGSSTDTQYF; DNA: TGTGCCAGCTCACCACTTAGGGGATCTAGCACAGATACGCAGTATTTT
D: .; size: .; J: TRBJ2-1; V: TRBV6-6; CDR3: CASSLTLGLANEQFF; DNA: TGTGCCAGCAGCCTAACCCTCGGACTGGCCAATGAGCAGTTCTTC
D: .; size: .; J: TRBJ2-3; V: TRBV27; CDR3: CASSLQQSTDTQYF; DNA: TGTGCCAGCAGTTTACAACAGAGCACAGATACGCAGTATTTT
D: .; size: .; J: TRBJ2-7; V: TRBV7-7; CDR3: CASNLCPRRTTYEQYF; DNA: TGTGCTAGCAACTTATGCCCCCGGCGGACTACCTACGAGCAGTACTTC
D: .; size: .; J: TRBJ1-2; V: TRBV12-3/TRBV12-4; CDR3: CASSRGLMDYTF; DNA: TGTGCCAGCAGTCGGGGCCTCATGGACTACACCTTC
D: .; size: .; J: TRBJ1-2; V: TRBV6-6; CDR3: CASTDNGRVYNGYTF; DNA: TGTGCCAGCACCGACAATGGGAGGGTGTATAATGGCTACACCTTC
D: .; size: few; J: TRBJ2-5; V: TRBV6-2/TRBV6-3; CDR3: CASRRGPRETQYF; DNA: TGTGCCAGCAGACGTGGTCCGAGGGAGACCCAGTACTTC
D: .; size: few; J: TRBJ2-1; V: TRBV13; CDR3: CASSLGPLRGEQFF; DNA: TGTGCCAGCAGCTTGGGGCCCCTCAGAGGTGAGCAGTTCTTC
D: .; size: .; J: TRBJ2-7; V: TRBV5-5; CDR3: CASSLRSAGGYEQYF; DNA: TGTGCCAGCAGCTTGCGTTCGGCAGGGGGGTACGAGCAGTACTTC
D: TRBD1; size: few; J: TRBJ2-1; V: TRBV12-5; CDR3: CASGWDSSYNEQFF; DNA: TGTGCTAGTGGCTGGGACAGCTCCTACAATGAGCAGTTCTTC
D: TRBD2; size: .; J: TRBJ2-5; V: TRBV9; CDR3: CASSVSGILQETQYF; DNA: TGTGCCAGCAGCGTAAGCGGGATTCTTCAAGAGACCCAGTACTTC
D: .; size: .; J: TRBJ2-1; V: TRBV27; CDR3: CASSLGGLYNEQFF; DNA: TGTGCCAGCAGTTTGGGCGGCCTCTACAATGAGCAGTTCTTC
D: TRBD2; size: few; J: TRBJ2-1; V: TRBV20-1; CDR3: CSARDLLAAYNEQFF; DNA: TGCAGTGCTAGAGATCTACTAGCGGCCTACAATGAGCAGTTCTTC
D: .; size: many; J: TRBJ1-1; V: TRBV7-9; CDR3: CASSPQKNTEAFF; DNA: TGTGCCAGCAGCCCCCAGAAGAACACTGAAGCTTTCTTT
D: .; size: .; J: TRBJ2-1; V: TRBV12-3/TRBV12-4; CDR3: CASRGTAGGAEQFF; DNA: TGTGCCAGCAGGGGGACTGCTGGAGGCGCGGAGCAGTTCTTC